This T cell receptor (beta chain) was sequenced in a study of shared clonotypes between healthy human individuals. Assay used: immunoSEQ multiplex PCR; TCRdb lists only in-frame clones, some missing. The sample gives some 740,000 clones, approximately 92% of which show up once; around 24% is in the top ten. Study outcomes and limitations: Rarefaction demonstrated incomplete sorted-subset sequencing despite large depth. Roughly 5% of naive CD4 clonotypes were shared across several donors.

Positively selected for CCR7, the CD45RO-negative cells used as naive CD8 cells excluded terminally differentiated effector memory CD45RA+ cells. This CDR3 is 15 amino acids long. As concerns this clone: Its antigen is still unknown.

This chain connects TRBV21-1 to TRBJ2-2; the tabulated D call, TRBD2, remains unverified against the DNA. TRBV21-1 corresponds to a pseudogene. The sequenced sample was naive CD8+ T cells sorted from blood. This sequence was found in a man aged 25 to 45 in good health. CDR3 DNA sequence: TGTGCCAGCAGCGAAAACAGCGGGAGGGTCGGGGAGCTGTTTTTT. It specifies CASSENSGRVGELFF.